This passage covers 20 T cell receptor beta chains from one sample sequenced in a study of monozygotic twins with inflammatory bowel disease (dated by TCRdb to about 2019). The library was made by 5' RACE. TCRdb records Illumina HiSeq 2500 as the sequencer. Each CDR3 protein sequence appears as one entry after TCRdb reprocessed the reads, and no DNA is included. The sample's own table lists roughly 100,000 distinct CDR3 sequences. More than 1.5% of the sample goes to the ten largest clones. Sequencing used blood. The receptors were gathered from a human donor with ulcerative colitis or Crohn's disease, or a healthy co-twin of an affected twin (not recorded which).

This chain connects TRBV28 to TRBJ2-2; TCRdb reports TRBD1, a call that lacks DNA to check it against. The CDR3 is 20 residues long. Germline values: CDR1 MDHEN, CDR2 SYDVKM. The CDR3 reads CASSFPGGAAEVANTGELFF.

The chain recombines TRBV3-1 with TRBJ2-4; TCRdb gives TRBD1 as the D gene, but with no DNA this cannot be confirmed. The CDR3 is made up of 14 amino acids. CDR1 is LGHDT, CDR2 YNNKEL, per germline (reference sequence). The CDR3 region is CASSYWTVKNIQYF.

This chain joins TRBV6-1 and TRBJ2-7. The CDR3 loop spans 12 amino acids. The germline V gene encodes CDR1 MNHNS and CDR2 SASEGT. The chain's CDR3 is CASSDRIYEQYF.

This chain uses TRBV7-2 with TRBJ2-1; TCRdb's D call of TRBD1 is untestable without DNA. CDR3 size: 16 residues. Germline V gene data show CDR1 as SGHTA and CDR2 as FQGNSA. CDR3 sequence reads: CASSSARTAVYNEQFF.

The rearrangement uses TRBV6-5 and TRBJ2-7; there is no DNA to check the TCRdb D call of TRBD1. Germline V gene lookup returns CDR1 MNHEY and CDR2 SVGAGI. This CDR3 is built from 14 residues. CDR3 sequence reads: CASSSRTGVYEQYF.

V usage is TRBV30 and J usage is TRBJ1-5; TCRdb lists TRBD1, though no DNA is available to test this call. Per germline, CDR1 GTSNPN and CDR2 SVGIG (reference sequence). CDR3 length: 13 residues. The chain's CDR3 is CAWSRAGNQPQHF.

The chain joins TRBV19 to TRBJ1-5; TCRdb designates TRBD1, a call that cannot be tested without DNA. Germline V CDR1 and CDR2: LNHDA, SQIVND (reference sequence). The CDR3 runs 15 residues. CDR3 protein: CASRMTGNSNQPQHF.

The V and J genes are TRBV10-2 and TRBJ2-7; TCRdb selects TRBD2, and the lack of DNA leaves this call unchecked. This CDR3 comprises 15 residues. From germline, CDR1 is WSHSY and CDR2 SAAADI. Here the CDR3 reads CASSEPTGNRYEQYF.

The rearrangement links TRBV5-1 to TRBJ2-7. CDR1 SGHRS and CDR2 YFSETQ come from the germline V gene. This CDR3 region has 14 residues. The CDR3 here is CASSLTSGPYEQYF.

The chain combines TRBV20-1 with TRBJ2-3; the TCRdb D gene call, TRBD1, has no DNA to confirm it. The CDR3 is 16 amino acids. CDR1 and CDR2 (germline): DFQATT, SNEGSKA (reference sequence). The CDR3 reads CSARDSDRATGNTQYF.

This chain joins TRBV24-1 and TRBJ2-2; without DNA, the TCRdb call of TRBD1 cannot be checked. The CDR3 covers 16 residues. The germline CDR1 and CDR2 sequences are KGHDR and SFDVKD. CDR3 protein: CATSDFEGANTGELFF.

The CDR3 protein is CASSQQGVDNSPLHF. The rearrangement links TRBV18 to TRBJ1-6. This CDR3 is built from 15 residues. Per germline, CDR1 KGHSH and CDR2 LQKENI. The whole variable domain, remainder taken from reference TRBV18 and TRBJ1-6, is NAGVMQNPRHLVRRRGQEARLRCSPMKGHSHVYWYRQLPEEGLKFMVYLQKENIIDESGMPKERFSAEFPKEGPSILRIQQVVRGDSAAYFCASSQQGVDNSPLHFGNGTRLTVT.

CDR3 sequence reads: CATRERVGKADTQYF. The rearrangement links TRBV15 to TRBJ2-3; TCRdb names TRBD2, which stays unverified in the absence of DNA. From germline, CDR1 is LNHNV and CDR2 YYDKDF (reference sequence). The CDR3 consists of 15 residues.

This chain joins TRBV20-1 and TRBJ1-5. This CDR3 has 16 amino acids. From germline, CDR1 is DFQATT and CDR2 SNEGSKA (reference sequence). The CDR3: CSARILDGYSNQPQHF.

The rearrangement joins TRBV3-1 to TRBJ2-7; TCRdb indicates TRBD1, and absent DNA this call remains unverified. This CDR3 has 13 residues. The germline V gene encodes CDR1 LGHDT and CDR2 YNNKEL (reference sequence). The CDR3 is CASSFDRGYEQYF.

This chain joins TRBV5-1 and TRBJ2-2. This CDR3 region has 15 residues. Germline CDR1 and CDR2: SGHRS and YFSETQ. The CDR3 here is CASSFGGSVTGELFF.

This chain links TRBV7-3 with TRBJ2-2; TCRdb designates TRBD2, a call that cannot be tested without DNA. The CDR3 totals 18 residues. Germline CDR1 and CDR2: SGHTA and FQGTGA. The CDR3 here is CASSPWTSGGTNTGELFF. The whole variable domain, filled in from reference TRBV7-3 and TRBJ2-2, reads GAGVSQTPSNKVTEKGKYVELRCDPISGHTALYWYRQSLGQGPEFLIYFQGTGAADDSGLPNDRFFAVRPEGSVSTLKIQRTERGDSAVYLCASSPWTSGGTNTGELFFGEGSRLTVL.

The J gene is TRBJ1-5, the V gene TRBV14; TCRdb's D gene call, TRBD1, goes unchecked for lack of DNA. This CDR3 contains 13 residues. CDR1 is SGHDN and CDR2 is FVKESK in the germline V gene. The CDR3: CASSWGHNQPQHF.

The genes are TRBV7-3 and TRBJ2-1. Per germline, CDR1 SGHTA and CDR2 FQGTGA. The CDR3 is 14 residues long. The CDR3 sequence: CASSEELSYNEQFF. The full variable domain, its missing parts supplied by reference TRBV7-3 and TRBJ2-1, is GAGVSQTPSNKVTEKGKYVELRCDPISGHTALYWYRQSLGQGPEFLIYFQGTGAADDSGLPNDRFFAVRPEGSVSTLKIQRTERGDSAVYLCASSEELSYNEQFFGPGTRLTVL.

V usage is TRBV6-6 and J usage is TRBJ2-5; without DNA, the TCRdb call of TRBD2 cannot be checked. This CDR3 is 14 amino acids long. Germline lookup yields CDR1 MNHNY and CDR2 SVGAGI (reference sequence). CDR3 region: CASSTGLLTQTQYF.